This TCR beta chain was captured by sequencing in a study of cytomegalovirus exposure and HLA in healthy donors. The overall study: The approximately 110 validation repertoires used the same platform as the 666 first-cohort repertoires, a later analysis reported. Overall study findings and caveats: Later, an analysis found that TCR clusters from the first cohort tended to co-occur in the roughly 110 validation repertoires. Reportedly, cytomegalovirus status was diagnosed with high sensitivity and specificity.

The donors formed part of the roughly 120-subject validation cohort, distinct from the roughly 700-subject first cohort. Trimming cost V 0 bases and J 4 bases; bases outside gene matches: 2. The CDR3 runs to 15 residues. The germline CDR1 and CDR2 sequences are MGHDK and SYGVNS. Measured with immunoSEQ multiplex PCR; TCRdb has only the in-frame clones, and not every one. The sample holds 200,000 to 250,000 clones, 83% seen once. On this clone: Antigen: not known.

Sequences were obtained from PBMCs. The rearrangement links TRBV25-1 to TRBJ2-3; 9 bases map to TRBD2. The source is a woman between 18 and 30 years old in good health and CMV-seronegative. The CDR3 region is CASSEYGTSSDTQYF. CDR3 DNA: TGTGCCAGCAGTGAATATGGGACTAGCTCAGATACGCAGTATTTT.